What follows are 10 T cell receptor beta chains derived from one specimen sequenced in a study of blood T cell repertoires in COVID-19. Libraries were prepared by immunoSEQ multiplex PCR; TCRdb keeps only in-frame clonotypes and omits some of them. This table has some 380,000 clones, roughly 86% appearing once. Sequencing was performed on PBMCs or T cells enriched from blood (not recorded which). These receptors all stem from a woman aged 40 to 49 with acute COVID-19.

This chain connects TRBV5-1 to TRBJ1-2; a weak D match, TRBD1 (6 bases). Trimming removed 3 bases at V and 3 bases at J, with 15 bases between. Germline V gene sequence: CDR1 SGHRS, CDR2 YFSETQ. CDR3 length: 15 residues. The CDR3 nucleotides are TGCGCCAGCAGCTACCATGGGGGGGCCGACTATGGCTACACCTTC. It codes for CASSYHGGADYGYTF.

The V call is TRBV19, the J call TRBJ2-3; 9 bases align to TRBD2. V shed 10 bases and J 4 bases; nucleotides not matched to a gene: 6. CDR1 and CDR2 from the germline V gene are LNHDA and SQIVND (reference sequence). CDR3 length: 13 amino acids. The DNA for the CDR3 is TGTGCCAAAGCACTAGCGGGCCCAGATACGCAGTATTTT. Its translation: CAKALAGPDTQYF.

This chain connects TRBV9 to TRBJ2-3; the D gene is possibly TRBD2 (6 bases). Germline CDR1 SGDLS, CDR2 YYNGEE. V lost 1 base and J lost 1, with 16 bases in between. CDR3 length equals 17 residues. The CDR3 sequence: CASSVQRSERGTDTQYF. CDR3 nucleotides: TGTGCCAGCAGCGTACAGCGAAGCGAGCGGGGCACAGATACGCAGTATTTT.

This chain links TRBV3-1 (or the pseudogene TRBV3-2) with TRBJ1-1; D is possibly TRBD1 (6 bases). Germline V CDR1 and CDR2: LGHDT, YNNKEL (reference sequence). Trimming removed 3 bases from V and 8 bases from J, with 19 bases in between. The CDR3 runs 15 residues. CDR3 sequence (DNA): TGTGCCAGCAGCCAGACGCCGACAGGCTTTACCGAAGCTTTCTTT. Protein product: CASSQTPTGFTEAFF.

In its sample, this clone was seen once. This chain joins TRBV5-4 and TRBJ2-5, with 8 positions matching TRBD1. CDR3 length: 14 amino acids. Germline loops: CDR1 SGHNT, CDR2 YYREEE (reference sequence). Trimming cost V 3 bases and J 4 bases; bases outside gene matches: 5. CDR3 protein: CASSSTDRVETQYF. The CDR3 DNA reads TGTGCCAGCAGCTCTACGGACAGGGTAGAGACCCAGTACTTC.

The CDR3 reads CASSTGQNNSPLHF. The CDR3 DNA follows: TGTGCCAGTAGCACAGGACAGAATAATTCACCCCTCCACTTT. The V call is TRBV19, the J call TRBJ1-6; weak D call: TRBD1 (6 bases). The ends were cut back, 6 bases at V and 5 bases at J, with 11 bases in the middle. CDR3 length: 14 amino acids. Germline values: CDR1 LNHDA, CDR2 SQIVND (reference sequence).

This clone has more than one count but fewer than ten. The chain recombines TRBV9 with TRBJ1-5; 8 bases agree with TRBD1. The CDR3 extends over 14 amino acids. Germline V gives CDR1 SGDLS, CDR2 YYNGEE. V lost 4 bases and J lost 3; bases outside the gene matches: 3. The CDR3, as DNA: TGTGCCAGCAGCTGGGGACAGGACAATCAGCCCCAGCATTTT. Protein product: CASSWGQDNQPQHF.

The J gene is TRBJ2-3, the V gene TRBV5-1, with 10 nucleotides matching TRBD1. The germline gives CDR1 SGHRS, CDR2 YFSETQ. The CDR3 contains 15 residues. With 1 base clipped from V and 4 bases from J, the junction kept 3 bases outside the gene matches. CDR3 sequence reads: CASSLSTGGPDTQYF. The CDR3 DNA is TGCGCCAGCAGCTTGTCGACAGGGGGCCCAGATACGCAGTATTTT.

To note about this clone: The same CDR3 arises from other DNA sequences in this sample as well. The chain recombines TRBV19 with TRBJ1-1, with 8 bases aligning to TRBD1. Unmatched junction bases numbered 5, after V lost 4 bases and J lost 1 base. Germline values: CDR1 LNHDA, CDR2 SQIVND (reference sequence). This CDR3 spans 15 amino acids. CDR3 residues: CASSTQGARNTEAFF. DNA of the CDR3: TGTGCCAGTAGTACTCAGGGGGCGAGGAACACTGAAGCTTTCTTT.

The rearrangement uses TRBV6-1 and TRBJ1-5; no clear D. The CDR3 is made up of 14 amino acids. V lost 3 bases and J lost 7, with 13 bases in between. The V gene's germline CDR1 is MNHNS and CDR2 SASEGT. The CDR3 DNA reads TGTGCCAGCAGTGAGATCACCGGGAGACAGCCCCAGCATTTT. Translated: CASSEITGRQPQHF.